Included here is one TCR beta chain sequence, with context. This sample was taken from a study of radiation and T cells in renal cell carcinoma. The protocol was immunoSEQ multiplex PCR, while the TCRdb copy is restricted to in-frame clones and leaves out a portion. The sample lists around 180,000 clones, 88% occurring once. The time point denotes: blood 4 weeks post-SBRT, at nephrectomy. The treatment: 15 Gy SBRT to primary tumor, nephrectomy 4 weeks later. This material consisted of blood, taken from a patient whose treatment included radiotherapy and nephrectomy. The clonotype comes from a woman aged 45-65 years with renal cell carcinoma.

The CDR3, as DNA: TGTGCCACCCAGACCTCACCGAACACCGGGGAGCTGTTTTTT. As protein: CATQTSPNTGELFF. The J gene is TRBJ2-2, the V gene TRBV19; no clear D gene. Germline V lookup: CDR1 LNHDA, CDR2 SQIVND (reference sequence). Trimming pared 10 bases from V and 0 bases from J, leaving 12 bases between. The CDR3 runs 14 residues.